This TCR beta chain was sequenced for a study of T-cell memory formation after mild COVID-19. Across the study: TCR clusters largely stayed donor specific. Whole-study findings and limits: For contracting clones, CD4+ ones sat mainly in CM and EM, CD8+ in EMRA.

A 5'RACE reaction primed in the constant segment made cDNA libraries of TCR alpha and TCR beta, and these carried sample barcodes and UMIs. Each CDR3 protein is one row after TCRdb ran MiXCR on the 5' RACE reads. This table holds about 150,000 distinct CDR3 sequences, 15% to 20% found once. In its sample, this clonotype was seen a few times. Its antigen is as yet unknown. Sequencing input: PBMCs or a T cell subset sorted from them (not recorded which). The clonotype comes from an adult woman who had mild COVID-19 (a few samples of this study predate the infection). Cell type and time point are not known.

The CDR3 loop reads CASSQEDRGYEQYF. The CDR3 coding sequence is TGCGCCAGCAGCCAAGAAGACAGGGGCTACGAGCAGTACTTC. The rearrangement uses TRBV4-1 and TRBJ2-7; 8 positions match TRBD1. The CDR3 has 14 residues. CDR1 and CDR2 from the germline V gene are MGHRA and YSYEKL. V gave up 0 bases and J gave up 3 bases; unmatched junction bases: 1.